The 14 T cell receptor beta chains below come from one sample, sequenced in a study of T cells after yellow fever vaccination. Via MiXCR, TCRdb re-called the 5' RACE reads, giving one row per CDR3 protein. The table records tens of thousands of distinct CDR3 sequences, around 6.5% of them present only once. This specimen was CD8+ T cells sorted from PBMCs, taken 5 to 6 days after the first yellow fever vaccination. The receptors derive from a young man who received the YFV17D yellow fever vaccine.

There are a few counts of this clonotype. The V call is TRBV4-1, the J call TRBJ1-4, with D maybe TRBD1 (5 bases). Trimming took off 1 base at V and 8 bases at J, with 11 bases between the two ends. This CDR3 comprises 14 residues. Germline V lookup: CDR1 MGHRA, CDR2 YSYEKL. The chain's CDR3 is CASSQGGVREKLFF. The CDR3 DNA reads TGCGCCAGCAGCCAAGGAGGGGTTCGGGAAAAACTGTTTTTT.

The table lists this clonotype with many counts. The chain couples TRBV9 to TRBJ2-2, with 7 positions matching TRBD1. CDR1 is SGDLS and CDR2 is YYNGEE in the germline V gene. The CDR3 contains 16 residues. V lost 0 bases and J lost 3; bases outside the gene matches: 5. The CDR3 region is CASSVDGQGDTGELFF. The CDR3 bases are TGTGCCAGCAGCGTAGACGGGCAGGGGGACACCGGGGAGCTGTTTTTT.

This clonotype was recorded many times. This chain uses TRBV6-1 with TRBJ2-5, with TRBD2 matching over 14 bases. The V segment lost 7 bases and the J segment 7 bases; nucleotides outside the gene matches: 8. The germline V gene encodes CDR1 MNHNS and CDR2 SASEGT. The CDR3 contains 15 residues. CDR3 sequence reads: CASTGTSGGQGTQYF. The CDR3 bases are TGTGCCAGCACCGGGACTAGCGGGGGTCAGGGGACCCAGTACTTC.

This clonotype was picked up many times. The chain has TRBV7-6 and TRBJ2-1, with D perhaps TRBD2 (5 bases). V lost 4 bases and J lost 7, with 8 bases in between. From germline, CDR1 is SGHVS and CDR2 FNYEAQ. The CDR3 runs 12 residues. The DNA for the CDR3 is TGTGCCAGCAGCTCCTTAGCGAATGAGCAGTTCTTC. Its protein is CASSSLANEQFF.

This clonotype was seen a handful of times. This chain joins TRBV19 and TRBJ1-2; D call uncertain. The CDR3 consists of 12 residues. Per the germline V gene, CDR1 is LNHDA and CDR2 is SQIVND (reference sequence). Trimming took 6 bases from V and 6 from J, leaving 11 bases between them. In DNA form, the CDR3 reads TGTGCCAGTAGCCATGGTCTAGATGGCTACACCTTC. Translating it yields CASSHGLDGYTF.

The CDR3 protein is CASSSNAGTRQETQYF. DNA for the CDR3: TGTGCCAGCAGCTCTAATGCCGGGACAAGACAAGAGACCCAGTACTTC. The V gene is TRBV7-9, the J gene TRBJ2-5; a weak D match, TRBD1 (6 bases). With 4 bases removed from V and 2 bases from J, the gap between germline ends came to 17 bases. This CDR3 spans 16 amino acids. CDR1 and CDR2 from the germline V gene are SEHNR and FQNEAQ (reference sequence). Filled out from reference TRBV7-9 and TRBJ2-5, the complete variable domain reads DTGVSQNPRHKITKRGQNVTFRCDPISEHNRLYWYRQTLGQGPEFLTYFQNEAQLEKSRLLSDRFSAERPKGSFSTLEIQRTEQGDSAMYLCASSSNAGTRQETQYFGPGTRLLVL.

This chain uses TRBV4-2 with TRBJ1-1, with D possibly being TRBD1 (5 bases). The CDR3 length is 15 residues. Trimming pared 4 bases from V and 5 bases from J, leaving 17 bases between. Germline values: CDR1 LGHNA, CDR2 YNFKEQ. CDR3: CASSPMGGGETEAFF. CDR3 in DNA: TGTGCCAGCAGCCCTATGGGGGGAGGGGAGACTGAAGCTTTCTTT.

The table lists this clonotype with many counts. The chain uses TRBV7-9 and TRBJ2-3; TRBD1 matches at 8 bases. After removal of 6 bases from V and 4 bases from J, the junction contained 12 bases not matched to a gene. The CDR3 has 16 residues. CDR1 and CDR2 (germline): SEHNR, FQNEAQ (reference sequence). CDR3 residues: CASRRGQGFTSDTQYF. The CDR3 coding sequence is TGTGCCAGCAGGCGAGGACAGGGCTTTACCTCAGATACGCAGTATTTT.

There are a few counts of this clonotype. The V gene is TRBV7-2, the J gene TRBJ1-1; TRBD1 matches 11 bases. CDR3 length equals 17 residues. J gave up 0 bases and V 3 bases, and 6 bases lay outside the gene matches. Germline lookup yields CDR1 SGHTA and CDR2 FQGNSA. The CDR3 loop is CASSFVRDRGMNTEAFF. DNA for the CDR3: TGTGCCAGCAGCTTCGTAAGGGACAGGGGGATGAACACTGAAGCTTTCTTT.

In this sample, this clonotype turned up many times. V usage is TRBV7-2 and J usage is TRBJ2-5; tentative D call: TRBD2 (5 bases). V was shortened by 1 base and J by 5 bases, with 17 bases between the two germline ends. The CDR3 is 16 amino acids. Germline CDR1 and CDR2: SGHTA and FQGNSA. CDR3 nucleotide sequence: TGTGCCAGCAGCTTAGGAGAATCTAGCTCCGGGGAGACCCAGTACTTC. Protein product: CASSLGESSSGETQYF.

The chain combines TRBV6-5 with TRBJ2-7; TRBD2 is a possible D gene (6 bases). The CDR3 consists of 14 residues. Between the trimmed V and J ends, which lost 4 bases and 1 base, there was a span of 11 bases. CDR1 MNHEY and CDR2 SVGAGI come from the germline V gene. The CDR3 sequence is CASSSFRGSYEQYV. CDR3 coding DNA: TGTGCCAGCAGTTCTTTTCGGGGGTCCTACGAGCAGTACGTC.

The sample holds many counts of this clonotype. The chain couples TRBV12-3 or TRBV12-4 to TRBJ2-1; D assignment may be TRBD1 or TRBD2 (5 bases each). This CDR3 region has 14 residues. V was cut by 7 bases and J by 8 bases, with 18 bases left in between. CDR3 sequence: CASTPGQGDDEQFF. As DNA, the CDR3 is TGTGCCAGCACCCCCGGGCAAGGGGACGATGAGCAGTTCTTC.

In its sample, this clonotype was seen many times. This chain uses TRBV4-3 with TRBJ2-6; D is perhaps TRBD1 or TRBD2 (5 bases each). Trimming left V 7 bases short and J 3 bases short, with 16 bases between. Looked up from germline, CDR1 is LGHNA and CDR2 is YSLEER. The CDR3 covers 16 residues. CDR3 nucleotide sequence: TGCGCCAGCACCCCAGGTCGAGGGGTTGGGGCCAACGTCCTGACTTTC. Amino acids: CASTPGRGVGANVLTF.

Of note for this clonotype: One base away lies a much larger clone, so this may be a sequencing read error. This chain joins TRBV7-9 and TRBJ2-2; 8 bases are a match to TRBD2. Germline V gives CDR1 SEHNR, CDR2 FQNEAQ (reference sequence). CDR3 size: 16 residues. The CDR3 coding sequence is TGTGCCAGCGGGGACGTCTCGGGAGGGGACACCGGGGAGCCGTTTTTT. Translation gives CASGDVSGGDTGEPFF.